This T cell receptor beta chain was obtained from a study of regulatory T cells in long-lasting Graves disease. In this sample, this clonotype turned up many times. Antigen unknown. Time point of the sample: persistent/refractory GD, antithyroid drugs over 5 years with positive TRAb. Generation of the TCR library employed RNA extracted from PBMCs. TCR beta libraries were built with iRepertoire HTBI primers and Arm-PCR of CDR3 regions. Via MiXCR, TCRdb re-called the multiplex PCR reads, giving one row per CDR3 protein. This sample has over 250,000 distinct CDR3 sequences, with roughly a fifth found just once. Whole-study findings and limits: Accuracy may have suffered from the small sample size.

The CDR3 extends over 15 amino acids. Germline V gives CDR1 SQVTM, CDR2 ANQGSEA. The ends lost 2 bases at V and 4 bases at J; junction bases unmatched: 9. The source of this sequence is a female donor with Graves disease. The rearrangement uses TRBV29-1 and TRBJ2-5, with 8 positions matching TRBD1. Specimen: peripheral blood mononuclear cells (PBMCs), collected when the disease was refractory, from a patient treated with antithyroid drugs. CDR3 region: CSVEFFGQGGETQYF. CDR3 DNA sequence: TGCAGCGTTGAATTTTTTGGACAGGGAGGAGAGACCCAGTACTTC.